Listed below are T cell receptor beta chains from one sample, sequenced in a study of T cell responses to AZD1222 COVID-19 vaccine. Method: immunoSEQ multiplex PCR; TCRdb's copy keeps in-frame clones and lacks some. The sample has about 190,000 clones, about nine tenths seen once. Source: peripheral blood, taken on day 0 of AZD1222 vaccination. Receptors originate from an adult in good health. The CDR3 runs from the conserved cysteine through the conserved F or W.

CDR3 protein | V gene
CASSPGTSGTVGPSYEQYF | TRBV7-2
CASSFARGYNYGYTF | TRBV28
CASSAGTPTEAFF | TRBV5-1
CASSFAGEFHEQFF | TRBV7-9
CASSEGAAYQPQHF | TRBV2
CGTHEYRGQHQPQHF | TRBV19
CASSEDTLVQGREQYF | TRBV2
CASKSSGRADTGELFF | TRBV5-1
CASSVAIGGVGTEAFF | TRBV9
CSVEVPASGVTYEQYF | TRBV29-1
CASRPPGQGPGNTIYF | TRBV28
CASSSGPSDYGYTF | TRBV5-4
CASRPTGRTYEQYF | TRBV28
CASSQGPTPADTQYF | TRBV4-1
CASSARNRVKGNTEAFF | TRBV9
CASSPGGYSNQPQHF | TRBV18
CASSPRPGTGSEQYF | TRBV27
CASSFSDSNQPQHF | TRBV27
CATPAAAGAGANVLTF | TRBV10-3
CASSELGQGDEQYF | TRBV27